This T cell receptor beta chain was recorded in a study of blood T cells in healthy people across ages. General observations from the study: Per million T cells, TCR beta diversity dropped roughly linearly as age increased. Relative to aged donors, long-lived donors carried more naive CD4+ cells and displayed higher diversity. Estimates drawn from one million T cells were deemed to understate diversity.

The CDR3 runs to 15 residues. Germline V CDR1 and CDR2: SNHLY, FYNNEI. As regards this clonotype: Antigen specificity is unknown. A much larger clone lies a single base off, so this may be a read error.

Together with a sample-barcoded 5' primer, a J-beta primer mix was included in a second PCR lasting about 7 to 11 cycles. Through a template-switch adaptor with 12 random nucleotides, each cDNA molecule received a tag. From the 5' RACE reads, TCRdb called clonotypes with MiXCR, one entry per CDR3 protein. The data hold over 600,000 distinct CDR3 sequences, with 46% observed a single time. The rearrangement links TRBV2 to TRBJ2-6; tentative D call: TRBD1 (5 bases). The sequencing input was blood. The clonotype originates from a man older than 75 in good health. Here the CDR3 DNA reads TGTGCCAGCAGTAAAGTGAGCTCTGGGGCCAACGTCCAGACTTTC. This encodes CASSKVSSGANVQTF.